The rows below give T cell receptor beta chains drawn from one sample of a study of blood T cell repertoires in COVID-19. This table comes from immunoSEQ multiplex PCR, and its TCRdb copy is limited to in-frame clones, with some not included. The data contain around 310,000 clones, about 90% of them singletons. Sequencing was carried out using PBMCs or T cells enriched from blood (not recorded which). The receptors derive from a man aged 25 to 40 who had recovered from COVID-19. The CDR3 runs from the conserved cysteine through the conserved F or W. Fields, in order: J gene, D gene, clone size, V gene, CDR3 protein, CDR3 DNA. D genes are given only for firm matches. Where a row states a size, it is once, few, many or the class of an expanded clone; other rows omit it.

j_call: TRBJ2-1
d_call: NA
clone_size: NA
v_call: TRBV5-1
cdr3_aa: CASSLESSYNEQFF
cdr3_nt: TGCGCCAGCAGCTTGGAGAGCTCCTACAATGAGCAGTTCTTC

j_call: TRBJ1-2
d_call: NA
clone_size: NA
v_call: TRBV2
cdr3_aa: CASSEGGRGNNYGYTF
cdr3_nt: TGTGCCAGCAGTGAAGGAGGGCGGGGGAATAACTATGGCTACACCTTC

j_call: TRBJ1-6
d_call: TRBD1
clone_size: NA
v_call: TRBV11-2
cdr3_aa: CASSALTGSSYNSPLHF
cdr3_nt: TGTGCCAGCAGCGCCCTGACAGGGAGTTCCTATAATTCACCCCTCCACTTT

j_call: TRBJ2-1
d_call: TRBD1
clone_size: NA
v_call: TRBV2
cdr3_aa: CASGPTGTSYNEQFF
cdr3_nt: TGTGCCAGCGGGCCGACAGGGACGTCCTACAATGAGCAGTTCTTC

j_call: TRBJ2-5
d_call: TRBD2
clone_size: once
v_call: TRBV5-1
cdr3_aa: CASSLGGGQETQYF
cdr3_nt: TGCGCCAGCAGCCTAGGCGGGGGGCAAGAGACCCAGTACTTC

j_call: TRBJ1-6
d_call: NA
clone_size: NA
v_call: TRBV5-1
cdr3_aa: CASSWESNSPLHF
cdr3_nt: TGCGCCAGCAGCTGGGAGAGCAATTCACCCCTCCACTTT

j_call: TRBJ2-3
d_call: NA
clone_size: NA
v_call: TRBV24-1
cdr3_aa: CATSDFPDINTDTQYF
cdr3_nt: TGTGCCACCAGTGATTTTCCGGACATAAACACAGATACGCAGTATTTT

j_call: TRBJ2-3
d_call: NA
clone_size: NA
v_call: TRBV9
cdr3_aa: CASSFSGGSFTDTQYF
cdr3_nt: TGTGCCAGCAGCTTCTCAGGAGGCTCCTTCACAGATACGCAGTATTTT

j_call: TRBJ1-5
d_call: NA
clone_size: few
v_call: TRBV12-3/TRBV12-4
cdr3_aa: CASSLSPNQPQHF
cdr3_nt: TGTGCCAGCAGTTTGAGCCCCAATCAGCCCCAGCATTTT

j_call: TRBJ1-2
d_call: NA
clone_size: NA
v_call: TRBV19
cdr3_aa: CASSLWAVDGYTF
cdr3_nt: TGTGCCAGTAGTCTGTGGGCCGTCGATGGCTACACCTTC

j_call: TRBJ2-2
d_call: NA
clone_size: NA
v_call: TRBV12-3/TRBV12-4
cdr3_aa: CASSLRMAGELFF
cdr3_nt: TGTGCCAGCAGTTTGCGGATGGCCGGGGAGCTGTTTTTT

j_call: TRBJ1-3
d_call: NA
clone_size: NA
v_call: TRBV7-2
cdr3_aa: CASSLVRRQYSGNTIYF
cdr3_nt: TGTGCCAGCAGCTTAGTGAGGCGACAGTACTCTGGAAACACCATATATTTT

j_call: TRBJ1-3
d_call: TRBD1
clone_size: NA
v_call: TRBV4-1
cdr3_aa: CASSQVPGQAVGNTIYF
cdr3_nt: TGCGCCAGCAGCCAAGTCCCGGGACAGGCCGTAGGAAACACCATATATTTT

j_call: TRBJ2-3
d_call: NA
clone_size: NA
v_call: TRBV12-3/TRBV12-4
cdr3_aa: CASRELADTQYF
cdr3_nt: TGTGCCAGCAGGGAACTAGCAGATACGCAGTATTTT

j_call: TRBJ2-7
d_call: NA
clone_size: NA
v_call: TRBV27
cdr3_aa: CASSLGGYEQYF
cdr3_nt: TGTGCCAGCAGTTTGGGGGGATACGAGCAGTACTTC

j_call: TRBJ1-2
d_call: TRBD1
clone_size: NA
v_call: TRBV6-6
cdr3_aa: CASSYEGAFLNYGYTF
cdr3_nt: TGTGCCAGCAGTTACGAGGGGGCATTCCTGAACTATGGCTACACCTTC

j_call: TRBJ1-4
d_call: NA
clone_size: NA
v_call: TRBV10-1
cdr3_aa: CASRGDGTNEKLFF
cdr3_nt: TGCGCCAGCCGCGGGGATGGTACTAATGAAAAACTGTTTTTT

j_call: TRBJ1-6
d_call: TRBD1
clone_size: NA
v_call: TRBV7-9
cdr3_aa: CASSLTGPNSPLHF
cdr3_nt: TGTGCCAGCAGCTTGACAGGGCCTAATTCACCCCTCCACTTT

j_call: TRBJ2-5
d_call: TRBD2
clone_size: NA
v_call: TRBV6-5
cdr3_aa: CPRDGLAGGGETQYF
cdr3_nt: TGTCCACGGGATGGACTAGCGGGGGGTGGGGAGACCCAGTACTTC

j_call: TRBJ1-5
d_call: NA
clone_size: NA
v_call: TRBV2
cdr3_aa: CASRGDRDQPQHF
cdr3_nt: TGTGCCAGCAGGGGCGATAGAGATCAGCCCCAGCATTTT

j_call: TRBJ2-2
d_call: NA
clone_size: once
v_call: TRBV12-1
cdr3_aa: CASSSPGGTGELFF
cdr3_nt: TGTGCCAGCAGCTCTCCAGGGGGGACCGGGGAGCTGTTTTTT

j_call: TRBJ1-1
d_call: NA
clone_size: NA
v_call: TRBV2
cdr3_aa: CASSEAESVAFF
cdr3_nt: TGTGCCAGCAGTGAAGCTGAGAGTGTAGCTTTCTTT

j_call: TRBJ2-3
d_call: TRBD1
clone_size: once
v_call: TRBV9
cdr3_aa: CASSVSGGADTQYF
cdr3_nt: TGTGCCAGCAGCGTATCAGGGGGCGCAGATACGCAGTATTTT

j_call: TRBJ2-7
d_call: TRBD1
clone_size: NA
v_call: TRBV23-1
cdr3_aa: CASSQSRQGVAEQYF
cdr3_nt: TGCGCCAGCAGTCAATCTCGACAGGGTGTTGCCGAGCAGTACTTC

j_call: TRBJ1-6
d_call: NA
clone_size: NA
v_call: TRBV19
cdr3_aa: CASSIQARMGSPLHF
cdr3_nt: TGTGCCAGTAGTATCCAGGCACGCATGGGTTCACCCCTCCACTTT